Below are 20 T cell receptor beta chains sequenced from a single sample in a study of PD-L1 blockade in urothelial cancer. Sample time point: peripheral blood 6 weeks after treatment start. The assay was immunoSEQ multiplex PCR, and TCRdb's table has in-frame clones only and misses some. The sample carries over 100,000 clones, around 90% recorded once. The sequenced sample was PBMCs, obtained around atezolizumab (anti-PD-L1) treatment. These receptors came from a man aged 55 to 70 with urothelial cancer.

With regard to this clone: An end of the junction does not agree with germline; a read error may underlie this. The chain carries TRBV5-4 and TRBJ2-7; 16 bases line up with TRBD2. The CDR3 spans 16 residues. Per the germline V gene, CDR1 is SGHNT and CDR2 is YYREEE (reference sequence). The CDR3 is CASSLGAGTSGRVSSF. As DNA, the CDR3 is TGTGCCAGCAGCTTGGGGGCGGGGACTAGCGGGAGGGTTTCCTCCTTC. Filled out from reference TRBV5-4 and TRBJ2-7, the complete variable domain reads ETGVTQSPTHLIKTRGQQVTLRCSSQSGHNTVSWYQQALGQGPQFIFQYYREEENGRGNFPPRFSGLQFPNYSSELNVNALELDDSALYLCASSLGAGTSGRVSSFGPGTRLTVT.

CDR3 coding DNA: TGTGCCAGTAGCGGACTAGCGGGGGGTGTGGGAGATACGCAGTATTTT. Its translation is CASSGLAGGVGDTQYF. The chain recombines TRBV19 with TRBJ2-3, with 14 nucleotides matching TRBD2. V lost 6 bases and J lost 5; bases outside the gene matches: 7. Germline V gene sequence: CDR1 LNHDA, CDR2 SQIVND (reference sequence). The CDR3 has 16 amino acids.

The J gene is TRBJ2-3, the V gene TRBV5-1; D might be TRBD2 (6 bases). The CDR3 length is 15 residues. V lost 0 bases and J lost 6, with 14 bases in between. The germline V gene encodes CDR1 SGHRS and CDR2 YFSETQ. CDR3 nucleotide sequence: TGCGCCAGCAGCTTGGAGGACTACTTTACGGATACGCAGTATTTT. Protein sequence: CASSLEDYFTDTQYF.

The chain couples TRBV29-1 to TRBJ1-3; 7 bases agree with TRBD1. The V gene's germline CDR1 is SQVTM and CDR2 ANQGSEA. V dropped 3 bases and J dropped 4; count of bases not matched to a gene: 6. CDR3 size: 14 residues. The CDR3 loop reads CSVETGSGGNTIYF. In DNA, the CDR3 is TGCAGCGTTGAGACAGGGTCGGGAGGAAACACCATATATTTT.

The V and J genes are TRBV7-2 and TRBJ2-3; tentative D call: TRBD2 (6 bases). The CDR3 contains 16 residues. Trimming took 5 bases from V and 6 from J, leaving 21 bases between them. From germline, CDR1 is SGHTA and CDR2 FQGNSA. The DNA for the CDR3 is TGTGCCAGCAGCCCAAGGGCGGGACTGCACGGCGATACGCAGTATTTT. Amino acid sequence: CASSPRAGLHGDTQYF.

The chain joins TRBV19 to TRBJ1-1, with a possible D match to TRBD1 (5 bases). This CDR3 has 14 amino acids. Germline CDR1 and CDR2: LNHDA and SQIVND (reference sequence). Trimming took 3 bases from V and 6 from J, leaving 14 bases between them. The CDR3 sequence is CASSIGTGAAEAFF. As DNA, the CDR3 is TGTGCCAGTAGTATTGGAACAGGTGCCGCTGAAGCTTTCTTT.

This clone appeared a single time. The chain links TRBV25-1 to TRBJ2-5; a possible D gene is TRBD2 (7 bases). V gave up 5 bases and J gave up 3 bases, with 16 bases separating them. CDR1 and CDR2 (germline): MGHDK, SYGVNS. The CDR3 loop spans 15 amino acids. Here the CDR3 reads CASSRSGAGEETQYF. In DNA, the CDR3 is TGTGCCAGCAGTCGGAGCGGGGCAGGGGAAGAGACCCAGTACTTC.

This chain connects TRBV6-1 to TRBJ2-2; D is possibly TRBD2 (5 bases). The ends were cut back, 3 bases at V and 1 base at J, with 12 bases in the middle. CDR3 length equals 16 residues. Germline lookup yields CDR1 MNHNS and CDR2 SASEGT. DNA of the CDR3: TGTGCCAGCAGTGAGAATCTCCGGGGGAACACCGGGGAGCTGTTTTTT. Translation gives CASSENLRGNTGELFF.

The chain joins TRBV9 to TRBJ1-1; 7 bases align to TRBD1. The germline V gene encodes CDR1 SGDLS and CDR2 YYNGEE. J lost 4 bases, V lost 2 bases, and 11 bases had no gene match. The CDR3 contains 16 residues. The CDR3 DNA reads TGTGCCAGCAGCGTTCGACCCGACAGGGCCGGCACTGAAGCTTTCTTT. It translates to CASSVRPDRAGTEAFF. The full variable domain, rest sourced from reference TRBV9 and TRBJ1-1, is DSGVTQTPKHLITATGQRVTLRCSPRSGDLSVYWYQQSLDQGLQFLIQYYNGEERAKGNILERFSAQQFPDLHSELNLSSLELGDSALYFCASSVRPDRAGTEAFFGQGTRLTVV.

The V gene is TRBV4-1, the J gene TRBJ1-6, with 10 bases fitting TRBD1. After removal of 3 bases from V and 7 bases from J, the junction contained 9 bases not matched to a gene. Germline CDR1 reads MGHRA; CDR2 reads YSYEKL. The CDR3 contains 17 residues. The CDR3 nucleotides are TGCGCCAGCAGCCATACCATGGGGGACAGGGGAAATTCACCCCTCCACTTT. The encoded protein is CASSHTMGDRGNSPLHF.

This chain uses TRBV7-3 with TRBJ2-7; 7 bases align to TRBD1. This CDR3 region has 14 residues. Trimming at V came to 2 bases and at J to 4 bases, leaving 5 bases not matched to a gene. CDR1 is SGHTA, CDR2 FQGTGA, per germline. CDR3 sequence: CASSLEGGGYEQYF. CDR3 in DNA: TGTGCCAGCAGCTTAGAAGGGGGCGGGTACGAGCAGTACTTC. Combining the CDR3 with reference TRBV7-3 and TRBJ2-7 gives the whole variable domain GAGVSQTPSNKVTEKGKYVELRCDPISGHTALYWYRQSLGQGPEFLIYFQGTGAADDSGLPNDRFFAVRPEGSVSTLKIQRTERGDSAVYLCASSLEGGGYEQYFGPGTRLTVT.

V is TRBV5-1 and J is TRBJ2-3; D may be TRBD2 (5 bases). Trimming took 5 bases from V and 0 from J, leaving 16 bases between them. The germline CDR1 and CDR2 sequences are SGHRS and YFSETQ. The CDR3 contains 16 residues. CDR3 in DNA: TGCGCCAGCAGAGGAGGCAGCGGACTTAGCACAGATACGCAGTATTTT. Translated: CASRGGSGLSTDTQYF.

The chain employs TRBV4-1 and TRBJ2-5; the match to TRBD2 covers 7 bases. This CDR3 spans 18 amino acids. In germline, CDR1 is MGHRA, CDR2 YSYEKL. With 1 base clipped from V and 4 bases from J, the junction kept 15 bases outside the gene matches. CDR3 DNA sequence: TGCGCCAGCAGCCAAGGAGCTACCCAAGCGGGGCTCGGAGAGACCCAGTACTTC. Translating gives CASSQGATQAGLGETQYF.

This rearrangement joins TRBV5-4 to TRBJ2-7; 7 nucleotides match TRBD1. CDR3 length: 14 amino acids. With 3 bases clipped from V and 5 bases from J, the junction kept 8 bases outside the gene matches. Per the germline V gene, CDR1 is SGHNT and CDR2 is YYREEE (reference sequence). The CDR3 spells CASSSSTGMNEQYF. CDR3 sequence (DNA): TGTGCCAGCAGCTCCTCGACAGGGATGAACGAGCAGTACTTC.

The chain is built from TRBV7-9 and TRBJ1-2; 8 nucleotides align to TRBD1. V lost 5 bases to trimming and J lost 4 bases; unmatched junction nucleotides: 6. CDR1 SEHNR and CDR2 FQNEAQ come from the germline V gene (reference sequence). The CDR3 runs to 14 residues. The CDR3 reads CASSTPTGAYGYTF. The CDR3 bases are TGTGCCAGCAGCACCCCGACAGGGGCCTATGGCTACACCTTC.

The chain is built from TRBV29-1 and TRBJ1-3; D is undetermined. The CDR3 loop spans 13 amino acids. Trimming pared 7 bases from V and 4 bases from J, leaving 14 bases between. From germline, CDR1 is SQVTM and CDR2 ANQGSEA. CDR3 nucleotide sequence: TGCAGCGCCGGGGATTTGGGAGGAAACACCATATATTTT. It specifies CSAGDLGGNTIYF.

The CDR3 nucleotides are TGCGCCAGCAGCCTGTCGACTAGCGGGAGCTCCTACGAGCAGTACTTC. Its translation is CASSLSTSGSSYEQYF. The chain links TRBV5-1 to TRBJ2-7; the match to TRBD2 covers 12 bases. CDR3 length: 16 amino acids. Looked up from germline, CDR1 is SGHRS and CDR2 is YFSETQ. V lost 4 bases to trimming and J lost 0 bases; unmatched junction nucleotides: 5. Supplemented by reference TRBV5-1 and TRBJ2-7, the full variable domain reads KAGVTQTPRYLIKTRGQQVTLSCSPISGHRSVSWYQQTPGQGLQFLFEYFSETQRNKGNFPGRFSGRQFSNSRSEMNVSTLELGDSALYLCASSLSTSGSSYEQYFGPGTRLTVT.

The chain carries TRBV5-4 and TRBJ2-1; 9 bases align to TRBD2. The CDR3 totals 15 residues. With 3 bases clipped from V and 7 bases from J, the junction kept 8 bases outside the gene matches. Per germline, CDR1 SGHNT and CDR2 YYREEE (reference sequence). CDR3 residues: CASSSGASGVNEQFF. CDR3 coding DNA: TGTGCCAGCAGCTCCGGGGCTAGCGGGGTAAATGAGCAGTTCTTC.

The CDR3 coding sequence is TGTGCCACCAGCAGCGACTCTCTCAATGAGCAGTTCTTC. The encoded protein is CATSSDSLNEQFF. V usage is TRBV15 and J usage is TRBJ2-1; D gene ambiguous. There are 13 residues in the CDR3. Trimming stripped 3 bases from V and 6 bases from J, with 9 bases between. Germline V gives CDR1 LNHNV, CDR2 YYDKDF (reference sequence).

This clone showed up just a few times. The chain links TRBV15 to TRBJ1-2; TRBD1 agrees at 7 bases. The CDR3 is 13 residues long. The V gene's germline CDR1 is LNHNV and CDR2 YYDKDF (reference sequence). V gave up 6 bases and J gave up 8 bases; unmatched junction bases: 9. DNA for the CDR3: TGTGCCACCAGGGAGGGACAGTTCTCGGGCTACACCTTC. It specifies CATREGQFSGYTF.